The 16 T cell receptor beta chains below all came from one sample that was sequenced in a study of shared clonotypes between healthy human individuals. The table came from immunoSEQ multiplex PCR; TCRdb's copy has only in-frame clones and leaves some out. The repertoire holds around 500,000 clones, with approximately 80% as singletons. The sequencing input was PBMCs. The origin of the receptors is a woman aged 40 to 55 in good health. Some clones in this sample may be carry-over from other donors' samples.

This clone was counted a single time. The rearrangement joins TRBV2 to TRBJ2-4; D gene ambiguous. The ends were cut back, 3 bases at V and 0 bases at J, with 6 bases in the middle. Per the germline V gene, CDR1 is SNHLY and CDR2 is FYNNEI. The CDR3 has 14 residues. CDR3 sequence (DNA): TGTGCCAGCAGTGACAGTTTAGCCAAAAACATTCAGTACTTC. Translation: CASSDSLAKNIQYF.

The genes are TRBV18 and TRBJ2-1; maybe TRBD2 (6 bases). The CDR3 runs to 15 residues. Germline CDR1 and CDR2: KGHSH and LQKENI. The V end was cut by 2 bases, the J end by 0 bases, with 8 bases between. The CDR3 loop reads CASSPAGSSYNEQFF. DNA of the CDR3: TGTGCCAGCTCACCAGCGGGGAGCTCCTACAATGAGCAGTTCTTC.

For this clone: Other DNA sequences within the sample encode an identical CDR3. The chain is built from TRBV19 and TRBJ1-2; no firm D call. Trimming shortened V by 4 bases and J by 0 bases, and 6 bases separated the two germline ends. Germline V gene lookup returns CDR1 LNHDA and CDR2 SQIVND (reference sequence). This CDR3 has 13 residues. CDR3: CASSTGANYGYTF. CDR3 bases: TGTGCCAGTAGTACCGGGGCTAACTATGGCTACACCTTC.

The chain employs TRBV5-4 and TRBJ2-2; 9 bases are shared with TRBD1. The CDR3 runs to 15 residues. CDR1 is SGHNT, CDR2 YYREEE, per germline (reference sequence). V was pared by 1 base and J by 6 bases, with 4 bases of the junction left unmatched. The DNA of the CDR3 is TGTGCCAGCAGCTTGTCACAGGGGGCTTCCGGGGAGCTGTTTTTT. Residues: CASSLSQGASGELFF.

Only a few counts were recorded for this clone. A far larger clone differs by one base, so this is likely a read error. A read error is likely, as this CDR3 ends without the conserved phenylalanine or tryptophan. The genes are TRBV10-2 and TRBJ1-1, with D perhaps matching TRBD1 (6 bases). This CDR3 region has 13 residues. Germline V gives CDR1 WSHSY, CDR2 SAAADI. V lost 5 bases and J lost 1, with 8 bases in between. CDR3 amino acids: CASSPTGNTEAFL. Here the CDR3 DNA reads TGCGCCAGCAGTCCGACAGGGAACACTGAAGCTTTCCTT.

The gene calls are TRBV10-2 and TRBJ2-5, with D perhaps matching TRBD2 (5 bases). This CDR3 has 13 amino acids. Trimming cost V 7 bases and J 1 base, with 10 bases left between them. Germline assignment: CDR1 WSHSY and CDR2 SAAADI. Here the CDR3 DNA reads TGCGCCAGCACGAGAGGGTCCCAAGAGACCCAGTACTTC. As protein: CASTRGSQETQYF.

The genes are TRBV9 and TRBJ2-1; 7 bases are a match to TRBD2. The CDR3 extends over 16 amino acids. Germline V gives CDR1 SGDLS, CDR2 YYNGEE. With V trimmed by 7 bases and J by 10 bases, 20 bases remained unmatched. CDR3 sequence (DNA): TGTGCCAGCTCAGCGGGGCGGGGCGTGCGGCTCCAGGAGCAGTTCTTC. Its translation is CASSAGRGVRLQEQFF.

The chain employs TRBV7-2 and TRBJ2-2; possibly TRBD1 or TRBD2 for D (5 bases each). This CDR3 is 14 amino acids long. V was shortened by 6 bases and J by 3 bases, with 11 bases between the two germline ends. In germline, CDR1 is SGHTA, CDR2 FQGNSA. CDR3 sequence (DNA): TGTGCCAGCAGAACCGGGACCCACACCGGGGAGCTGTTTTTT. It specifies CASRTGTHTGELFF. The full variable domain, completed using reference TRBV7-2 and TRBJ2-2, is GAGVSQSPSNKVTEKGKDVELRCDPISGHTALYWYRQSLGQGLEFLIYFQGNSAPDKSGLPSDRFSAERTGGSVSTLTIQRTQQEDSAVYLCASRTGTHTGELFFGEGSRLTVL.

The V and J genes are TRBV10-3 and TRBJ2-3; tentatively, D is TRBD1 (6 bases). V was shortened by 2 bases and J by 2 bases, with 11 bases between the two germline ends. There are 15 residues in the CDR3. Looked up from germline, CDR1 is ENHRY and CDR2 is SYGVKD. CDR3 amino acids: CAISERAGATDTQYF. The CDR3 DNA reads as TGTGCCATCAGTGAGAGGGCAGGGGCCACAGATACGCAGTATTTT.

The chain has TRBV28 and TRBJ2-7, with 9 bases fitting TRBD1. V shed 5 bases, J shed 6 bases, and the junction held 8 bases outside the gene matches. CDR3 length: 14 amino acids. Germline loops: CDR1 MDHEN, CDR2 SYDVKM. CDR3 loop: CASSQRDRGSEQYF. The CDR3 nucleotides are TGTGCCAGCAGTCAGCGAGACAGGGGGAGCGAGCAGTACTTC.

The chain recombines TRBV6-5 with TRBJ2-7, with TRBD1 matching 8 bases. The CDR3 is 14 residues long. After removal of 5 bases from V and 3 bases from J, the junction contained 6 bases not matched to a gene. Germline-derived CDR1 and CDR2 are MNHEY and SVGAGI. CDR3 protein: CASSRTGPYYEQYF. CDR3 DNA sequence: TGTGCCAGCAGTCGGACAGGGCCTTACTACGAGCAGTACTTC.

The CDR3 nucleotides are TGTGCCAGCAGCCGAACGGGGGGGCCCGCGGGCCTACTTCTACAAGAGACCCAGTACTTC. Translated: CASSRTGGPAGLLLQETQYF. V and J are TRBV14 and TRBJ2-5; 8 bases match TRBD2. Germline-derived CDR1 and CDR2 are SGHDN and FVKESK. J lost 2 bases, V lost 4 bases, and 21 bases had no gene match. This CDR3 has 20 amino acids.

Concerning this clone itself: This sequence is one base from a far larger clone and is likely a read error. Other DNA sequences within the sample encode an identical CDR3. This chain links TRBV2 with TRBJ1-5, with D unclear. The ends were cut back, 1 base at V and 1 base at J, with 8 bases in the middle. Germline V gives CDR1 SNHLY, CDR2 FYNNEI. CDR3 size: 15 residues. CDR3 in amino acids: CASSEGGFSNQPQHF. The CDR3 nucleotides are TGTGCCAGCAGTGAAGGGGGATTCAGCAATCAGCCCCAGCATTTT.

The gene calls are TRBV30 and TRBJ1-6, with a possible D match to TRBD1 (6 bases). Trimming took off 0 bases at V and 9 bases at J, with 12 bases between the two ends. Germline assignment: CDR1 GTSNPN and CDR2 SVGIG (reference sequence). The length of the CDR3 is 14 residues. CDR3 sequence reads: CAWSVQGITSPLHF. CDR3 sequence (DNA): TGTGCCTGGAGTGTACAGGGTATAACTTCACCCCTCCACTTT.

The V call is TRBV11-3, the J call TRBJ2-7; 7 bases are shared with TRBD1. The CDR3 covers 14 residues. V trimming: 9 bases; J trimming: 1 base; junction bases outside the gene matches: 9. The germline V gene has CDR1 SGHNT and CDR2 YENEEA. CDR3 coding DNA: TGTGCCAGTGCCCTACAGGGGAATTCCTACGAGCAGTACTTC. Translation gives CASALQGNSYEQYF.

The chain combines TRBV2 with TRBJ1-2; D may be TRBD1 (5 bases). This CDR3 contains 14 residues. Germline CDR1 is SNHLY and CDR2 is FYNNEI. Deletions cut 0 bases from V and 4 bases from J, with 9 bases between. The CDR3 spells CASSEAGTSYGYTF. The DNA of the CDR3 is TGTGCCAGCAGTGAAGCGGGGACCAGCTATGGCTACACCTTC.